These 24 T cell receptor beta chains originate from one sample sequenced in a study of T cell responses to AZD1222 COVID-19 vaccine. Sequenced by immunoSEQ multiplex PCR; TCRdb stores in-frame clones only, minus some. This table has over 150,000 clones, 90% appearing once. Sample: peripheral blood, taken on day 0 of AZD1222 vaccination. The receptors stem from an adult in good health.

V is TRBV10-3 and J is TRBJ1-2, with D perhaps matching TRBD1 (5 bases). Germline values: CDR1 ENHRY, CDR2 SYGVKD. Trimming removed 0 bases at V and 2 bases at J, with 7 bases between. The CDR3 has 14 residues. This chain's CDR3 is CAISESTANYGYTF. DNA for the CDR3: TGTGCCATCAGTGAGTCGACAGCCAACTATGGCTACACCTTC.

This chain joins TRBV9 and TRBJ1-2; D may be TRBD1 (5 bases). The germline gives CDR1 SGDLS, CDR2 YYNGEE. V lost 3 bases to trimming and J lost 2 bases, with 20 bases between them. CDR3 length: 17 residues. The DNA for the CDR3 is TGTGCCAGCAGCGGCCGGACAAAGGGGTCACCAAACTATGGCTACACCTTC. It codes for CASSGRTKGSPNYGYTF.

In DNA, the CDR3 is TGTGCCAGCTCATCCCCCGGGACAGGGCCCACCGGGGAGCTGTTTTTT. Amino acid sequence: CASSSPGTGPTGELFF. V gene TRBV18 combines with J gene TRBJ2-2; the match to TRBD1 covers 9 bases. The germline V gene has CDR1 KGHSH and CDR2 LQKENI. V dropped 5 bases and J dropped 4; count of bases not matched to a gene: 8. The CDR3 runs 16 residues. Filled out from reference TRBV18 and TRBJ2-2, the complete variable domain reads NAGVMQNPRHLVRRRGQEARLRCSPMKGHSHVYWYRQLPEEGLKFMVYLQKENIIDESGMPKERFSAEFPKEGPSILRIQQVVRGDSAAYFCASSSPGTGPTGELFFGEGSRLTVL.

The V gene is TRBV11-3, the J gene TRBJ2-5; 9 nucleotides match TRBD1. Germline-derived CDR1 and CDR2 are SGHNT and YENEEA. The CDR3 covers 16 residues. With 3 bases clipped from V and 4 bases from J, the junction kept 9 bases outside the gene matches. In DNA form, the CDR3 reads TGTGCCAGCAGCTTGGGGGTAGGACAGGGGAGAGAGACCCAGTACTTC. Amino acids: CASSLGVGQGRETQYF.

CDR3 in DNA: TGTGCCAGCAGCTTATTGGACTCCATCTATGGCTACACCTTC. Protein sequence: CASSLLDSIYGYTF. V and J are TRBV5-6 and TRBJ1-2; D not resolved. The CDR3 is made up of 14 amino acids. Germline-derived CDR1 and CDR2 are SGHDT and YYEEEE. The V end lost 2 bases, the J end lost 4 bases, and 12 bases lay between the germline ends.

The chain uses TRBV7-9 and TRBJ2-7; D unresolved. Per the germline V gene, CDR1 is SEHNR and CDR2 is FQNEAQ (reference sequence). The CDR3 spans 12 residues. Deletions cut 3 bases from V and 5 bases from J, with 8 bases between. The CDR3 reads CASSLNGDEQYF. The CDR3 nucleotides are TGTGCCAGCAGCTTGAATGGGGACGAGCAGTACTTC.

J is TRBJ2-1 and V is TRBV13; 10 bases map to TRBD1. This CDR3 is 15 amino acids long. Unmatched junction bases numbered 3, after V lost 5 bases and J lost 2 bases. Germline V gene lookup returns CDR1 PRHDT and CDR2 FYEKMQ (reference sequence). This CDR3 is CASSLGQGTYNEQFF. CDR3 nucleotides: TGTGCCAGCAGCCTGGGACAGGGGACCTACAATGAGCAGTTCTTC.

The V gene is TRBV11-3, the J gene TRBJ2-2; D gene uncertain. Germline CDR1 SGHNT, CDR2 YENEEA. The CDR3 totals 15 residues. Trimming removed 1 base from V and 1 base from J, with 7 bases in between. The CDR3 DNA is TGTGCCAGCAGCTTAGGTCAACTGAACACCGGGGAGCTGTTTTTT. This translates into CASSLGQLNTGELFF.

The V gene is TRBV18, the J gene TRBJ2-2; D remains unclear. This CDR3 spans 14 amino acids. Germline V gene sequence: CDR1 KGHSH, CDR2 LQKENI. V shed 10 bases and J shed 2 bases, with 14 bases lying between them. The CDR3 sequence is CATRFGSNTGELFF. In nucleotides, the CDR3 is TGTGCCACCCGTTTCGGAAGTAACACCGGGGAGCTGTTTTTT.

V is TRBV7-2 and J is TRBJ1-2; perhaps TRBD1 as D (5 bases). The germline CDR1 and CDR2 sequences are SGHTA and FQGNSA. There are 13 residues in the CDR3. Trimming removed 1 base at V and 5 bases at J, with 8 bases between. CDR3 DNA: TGTGCCAGCAGCTTAGGGAGGGGTTATGGCTACACCTTC. Its translation is CASSLGRGYGYTF.

A single count supports this clone. The rearrangement uses TRBV5-1 and TRBJ1-2; TRBD1 matches 7 bases. From germline, CDR1 is SGHRS and CDR2 YFSETQ. This CDR3 has 16 amino acids. V dropped 0 bases and J dropped 1; count of bases not matched to a gene: 6. CDR3 sequence reads: CASSLAGQGGNYGYTF. The CDR3 coding sequence is TGCGCCAGCAGCTTGGCTGGGCAGGGGGGTAACTATGGCTACACCTTC.

This chain joins TRBV3-1 (or the pseudogene TRBV3-2) and TRBJ2-7, with TRBD2 matching 8 bases. The V and J ends lost 5 bases and 0 bases, in that order; junction bases with no gene match: 18. CDR3 length: 19 residues. Germline V gives CDR1 LGHDT, CDR2 YNNKEL (reference sequence). The CDR3 is CASSGGGWLAGLSSYEQYF. DNA of the CDR3: TGTGCCAGCAGCGGAGGGGGATGGCTAGCGGGCCTCAGCTCCTACGAGCAGTACTTC.

This clone has a handful of counts. This sequence joins TRBV28 and TRBJ2-2; 9 nucleotides match TRBD1. The germline V gene has CDR1 MDHEN and CDR2 SYDVKM. There are 18 residues in the CDR3. The V and J ends lost 3 bases and 3 bases, in that order; junction bases with no gene match: 11. CDR3 nucleotide sequence: TGTGCCAGCAGTTTCCCCCTAAGACAGGGGGGGGACACCGGGGAGCTGTTTTTT. The encoded protein is CASSFPLRQGGDTGELFF.

The rearrangement uses TRBV6-5 and TRBJ1-2; D not certain. From germline, CDR1 is MNHEY and CDR2 SVGAGI. The CDR3 sequence is 14 residues long. V lost 7 bases and J 3 bases, leaving 15 bases between the germline ends. This chain's CDR3 is CASTPIQRYYGYTF. The CDR3 bases are TGTGCCAGCACCCCAATACAACGGTACTATGGCTACACCTTC.

The chain is built from TRBV28 and TRBJ2-7; 11 bases agree with TRBD1. From germline, CDR1 is MDHEN and CDR2 SYDVKM. This CDR3 is built from 14 residues. Trimming cost V 6 bases and J 3 bases; bases outside gene matches: 4. CDR3 in amino acids: CASRGTGGDYEQYF. Here the CDR3 DNA reads TGTGCCAGCAGGGGGACAGGGGGAGACTACGAGCAGTACTTC.

Notes on this clone: One junction end disagrees with the germline gene, perhaps due to a read error. This sequence joins TRBV7-7 and TRBJ1-5, with D tentatively TRBD1 (5 bases). The CDR3 consists of 16 residues. Per the germline V gene, CDR1 is SSHAT and CDR2 is FNYEAQ (reference sequence). The CDR3 region has the DNA TGTGCTAGCAGCTTAGGGGCCGGGAGGGATTCTCAGCCCCAGCATTTT. It yields the protein CASSLGAGRDSQPQHF. The variable domain in full, completed from reference TRBV7-7 and TRBJ1-5, reads GAGVSQSPRYKVTKRGQDVTLRCDPISSHATLYWYQQALGQGPEFLTYFNYEAQPDKSGLPSDRFSAERPEGSISTLTIQRTEQRDSAMYRCASSLGAGRDSQPQHFGDGTRLSIL.

The gene calls are TRBV18 and TRBJ2-1; TRBD2 matches 8 bases. This CDR3 spans 15 amino acids. V gave up 3 bases and J gave up 6 bases; unmatched junction bases: 7. Germline CDR1 is KGHSH and CDR2 is LQKENI. For the CDR3, the DNA is TGTGCCAGCTCACCCCTCAGCGGGAGCGGCAATGAGCAGTTCTTC. Residues: CASSPLSGSGNEQFF. The full variable domain, completed using reference TRBV18 and TRBJ2-1, is NAGVMQNPRHLVRRRGQEARLRCSPMKGHSHVYWYRQLPEEGLKFMVYLQKENIIDESGMPKERFSAEFPKEGPSILRIQQVVRGDSAAYFCASSPLSGSGNEQFFGPGTRLTVL.

This clone was found once. V usage is TRBV29-1 and J usage is TRBJ2-1, with D perhaps TRBD1 (6 bases). Germline loops: CDR1 SQVTM, CDR2 ANQGSEA. This CDR3 has 13 residues. Deletions cut 7 bases from V and 7 bases from J, with 17 bases between. The CDR3 DNA reads TGCAGCGGGGGGCGGTTGGGTACGAATGAGCAGTTCTTC. Translating it yields CSGGRLGTNEQFF.

This chain links TRBV5-1 with TRBJ1-5, with D maybe TRBD1 (5 bases). CDR3 length: 14 residues. Germline CDR1 SGHRS, CDR2 YFSETQ. Trimming left V 0 bases short and J 6 bases short, with 10 bases between. The chain's CDR3 is CASSLEGLSQPQHF. The CDR3 DNA reads TGCGCCAGCAGCTTGGAGGGGCTGAGTCAGCCCCAGCATTTT. The whole variable domain, filled in from reference TRBV5-1 and TRBJ1-5, reads KAGVTQTPRYLIKTRGQQVTLSCSPISGHRSVSWYQQTPGQGLQFLFEYFSETQRNKGNFPGRFSGRQFSNSRSEMNVSTLELGDSALYLCASSLEGLSQPQHFGDGTRLSIL.

This sequence joins TRBV20-1 and TRBJ1-1; D gene uncertain. This CDR3 is built from 11 residues. Germline V CDR1 and CDR2: DFQATT, SNEGSKA (reference sequence). Trimming took off 0 bases at V and 12 bases at J, with 11 bases between the two ends. The CDR3 reads CSARDPPGTFF. The CDR3 region has the DNA TGCAGTGCTAGAGATCCCCCGGGCACTTTCTTT.

This clone is a singleton in its sample. The rearrangement links TRBV19 to TRBJ1-1, with D unclear. V lost 1 base and J 5 bases, leaving 11 bases between the germline ends. Looked up from germline, CDR1 is LNHDA and CDR2 is SQIVND (reference sequence). This CDR3 is built from 14 residues. For the CDR3, the DNA is TGTGCCAGTAGTATAGCTGGGGTAGTGACTGAAGCTTTCTTT. The encoded protein is CASSIAGVVTEAFF.

This rearrangement joins TRBV18 to TRBJ2-1; 10 bases fit TRBD1. CDR3 length: 16 residues. V gave up 3 bases and J gave up 8 bases; unmatched junction bases: 10. Looked up from germline, CDR1 is KGHSH and CDR2 is LQKENI. The CDR3 DNA reads as TGTGCCAGCTCACCCACCCCCGGGACAGGGGTACATGAGCAGTTCTTC. Its protein product is CASSPTPGTGVHEQFF.

The V call is TRBV2, the J call TRBJ1-2; D unclear. The CDR3 totals 15 residues. V dropped 5 bases and J dropped 4 bases, with 17 bases sitting between them. The germline CDR1 and CDR2 sequences are SNHLY and FYNNEI. CDR3 nucleotides: TGTGCCAGCAGTCCGCTCCAAACAACGGGCTATGGCTACACCTTC. Translation: CASSPLQTTGYGYTF.

The chain uses TRBV20-1 and TRBJ1-5, with a possible D match to TRBD1 (6 bases). CDR3 length: 15 residues. Germline values: CDR1 DFQATT, CDR2 SNEGSKA (reference sequence). The ends were cut back, 3 bases at V and 6 bases at J, with 18 bases in the middle. DNA for the CDR3: TGCAGTGCTAGTGGAGGGATAGGGGGTGGTCAGCCCCAGCATTTT. Amino acids: CSASGGIGGGQPQHF.